The 9 T cell receptor beta chains below all came from one sample that was sequenced in a study of blood T cells in healthy people across ages. Together with a sample-barcoded 5' primer, a J-beta primer mix was included in a second PCR lasting about 6 to 11 cycles. One entry per CDR3 protein, called by TCRdb with MiXCR from the 5' RACE reads. The sample has about 1,500,000 distinct CDR3 sequences, 28% seen once. Sequenced sample: blood. The receptors were sampled from a young woman in good health.

J is TRBJ2-1 and V is TRBV28; D remains unclear. V was clipped by 5 bases and J by 6 bases, with 8 bases between them. Germline lookup yields CDR1 MDHEN and CDR2 SYDVKM. The length of the CDR3 is 12 residues. The CDR3 loop reads CASSNSRNEQFF. The CDR3 region has the DNA TGTGCCAGCAGTAATAGCCGCAATGAGCAGTTCTTC.

The genes are TRBV12-3 or TRBV12-4 and TRBJ1-4; TRBD1 matches 7 bases. The CDR3 extends over 13 amino acids. V dropped 8 bases and J dropped 8; count of bases not matched to a gene: 8. The CDR3, as DNA: TGTGCCAGCCGGAGGGGGCCGTGGGAAAAACTGTTTTTT. It translates to CASRRGPWEKLFF.

The rearrangement links TRBV27 to TRBJ1-1, with D maybe TRBD1 (5 bases). The CDR3 extends over 16 amino acids. Trimming cost V 3 bases and J 7 bases, with 21 bases left between them. Germline values: CDR1 MNHEY, CDR2 SMNVEV (reference sequence). The CDR3 nucleotides read TGTGCCAGCAGTTTGAAGGTGATGGGGACTGCGTTTGAAGCTTTCTTT. The encoded protein is CASSLKVMGTAFEAFF.

The chain recombines TRBV11-2 with TRBJ2-1, with 7 bases that match TRBD1. CDR3 length: 15 amino acids. V lost 3 bases and J lost 8; bases outside the gene matches: 10. The germline CDR1 and CDR2 sequences are SGHAT and FQNNGV. The CDR3 nucleotides are TGTGCCAGCAGCTTTATGGTGGGACAGACGCATGAGCAGTTCTTC. It is translated as CASSFMVGQTHEQFF.

The chain has TRBV2 and TRBJ2-4; 11 bases match TRBD1. Unmatched junction bases numbered 7, after V lost 7 bases and J lost 2 bases. This CDR3 is 16 amino acids long. Germline values: CDR1 SNHLY, CDR2 FYNNEI. The CDR3 nucleotides are TGTGCCAGCACCGGACAGGGGGCGAACACCAAAAACATTCAGTACTTC. Translating gives CASTGQGANTKNIQYF.

To note about this clonotype: An end of the junction does not agree with germline; a read error may underlie this. V and J are TRBV14 and TRBJ2-1; D gene uncertain. This CDR3 region has 13 residues. Germline loops: CDR1 SGHDN, CDR2 FVKESK. The CDR3 spells CACSQEQYNEQFF. The DNA for the CDR3 is TGTGCCTGCAGCCAAGAACAATACAATGAGCAGTTCTTC.

This chain links TRBV5-1 with TRBJ1-1; tentatively, D is TRBD1 (6 bases). Trimming removed 4 bases at V and 5 bases at J, with 18 bases between. Germline V gene data show CDR1 as SGHRS and CDR2 as YFSETQ. The CDR3 loop spans 15 amino acids. DNA of the CDR3: TGCGCCAGCAGCCCGGCGGGGGGCGGGAGAACTGAAGCTTTCTTT. Its translation: CASSPAGGGRTEAFF.

This clonotype turned up a few times. The chain employs TRBV5-5 and TRBJ2-5, with 7 bases identical to TRBD2. This CDR3 region has 14 residues. V shed 0 bases and J 11 bases; nucleotides not matched to a gene: 10. CDR1 is SGHKS, CDR2 YYEKEE, per germline (reference sequence). CDR3 residues: CASSLGSGEGKQYF. The CDR3 region has the DNA TGTGCCAGCAGCTTGGGCAGTGGGGAGGGGAAGCAGTACTTC.

The chain uses TRBV11-3 and TRBJ2-2, with D unclear. Germline lookup yields CDR1 SGHNT and CDR2 YENEEA. This CDR3 is built from 17 residues. Trimming stripped 6 bases from V and 6 bases from J, with 23 bases between. The CDR3 loop reads CASSRDSAYPFSGELFF. In nucleotides, the CDR3 is TGTGCCAGCAGTCGAGATTCAGCTTACCCCTTTTCCGGGGAGCTGTTTTTT.